This T cell receptor beta chain derives from a study of regulatory T cells in long-lasting Graves disease. Study-wide results and caveats: The researchers studied only peripheral blood, not thyroid tissue. Favoring TRBV28, TRBJ1-2 and TRBJ2-5 was a feature seen in persistent disease. Persistent patients shared more public clonotypes (roughly 3,000) than newly diagnosed patients (about 1,000).

As to time point: persistent/refractory GD, antithyroid drugs over 5 years with positive TRAb. Preparation of the TCR library used RNA extracted from PBMCs. Into tubes containing EDTA, approximately 9 milliliters of peripheral blood were drawn. The length of the CDR3 is 14 residues. The trim removed 7 bases at V and 4 bases at J, leaving 5 bases unmatched. CDR1 and CDR2 (germline): SEHNR, FQNEAQ (reference sequence). Comment on this clonotype: The antigen is not known.

Arm-PCR of CDR3 regions and iRepertoire HTBI primers were the basis on which TCR beta libraries were built. TCRdb re-analysed the multiplex PCR reads in MiXCR, keeping a single row per CDR3 protein. This sample has hundreds of thousands of distinct CDR3 sequences; roughly 20% occur once, and the top ten carry about 8.3%. The chain joins TRBV7-9 to TRBJ2-7, with 12 bases lining up with TRBD1. Specimen: peripheral blood mononuclear cells (PBMCs), collected when the disease was refractory, from a patient treated with antithyroid drugs. The TCR was taken from a female donor with Graves disease. CDR3 sequence (DNA): TGTGCCAGCACCCTGGGACAGGGGGCATACGAGCAGTACTTC. It codes for CASTLGQGAYEQYF.